The following is a T cell receptor beta chain sequence with its context. Its antigen is unknown. Per-base quality was not reported, and no clone a single base away is much larger than it. For this chain, trimming is 5 bases at the V end and 6 bases at the J end, and the number of junction bases without a gene match is 6. According to the germline V gene, CDR1 reads SGHAT and CDR2 reads FQNNGV. The CDR3 runs 15 amino acids, cysteine and phenylalanine included. Only the CDR3 portion is preserved as DNA: 45 bases, with reading frame beginning at the first base. The protocol used for the library was 5' RACE. Sequencing instrument: Illumina HiSeq 2500. The second PCR ran for about 6 to 12 cycles and used a J-beta primer mix along with a sample-barcoded 5' primer. Each TCR beta cDNA molecule received a unique molecular identifier from a template-switch 5' adaptor carrying 12 random nucleotides. At least 3 million CDR3-containing paired-end reads were obtained from each sample. The Mint cDNA synthesis kit, primed by a TRBC-specific oligonucleotide, was used to synthesize first-strand cDNA from all RNA. All cDNA was treated with uracil-DNA glycosylase and then went through a first 18-cycle PCR with the universal primers M1SS and BC2_uni_R. The study's own analysis went as follows. Each sample was normalized by randomly selecting 1 million high-quality reads, each carrying a distinct molecular identifier. Reads with shared molecular identifiers were discarded instead of being binned into consensus sequences. MiTCR, set to a Q25 quality threshold and the strictest error-elimination algorithm, was used for CDR3 identification, clonotype clustering and error correction. Lower-bound total TCR beta diversity was estimated with a nonparametric unseen species model using Euler transformation. TCRdb's own reprocessing of the public reads used fastp at Q25 and MiXCR and kept productive beta chains. Here each entry gathers all rows of one CDR3 protein and keeps the most common genes and DNA. In this record, the V and J calls reflect TCRdb's handling and not the investigators' own analysis. The sample includes 600,000 to 850,000 distinct CDR3 sequences, with just under 25% observed a single time. The ten largest clones add up to 8% to 10% of the sample.

The data originate from a study of blood T cells in healthy people across ages (dated by TCRdb to about 2015). About the investigation overall: In model experiments, roughly one uniquely barcoded TCR beta cDNA molecule per two T cells was captured by template switching. Age-related changes in TCR beta repertoire diversity were measured in the study by deep sequencing normalized with unique cDNA molecular identifiers. The donors were split into four age groups: young (average 16 years), middle-aged (roughly 40), aged (roughly 60) and long-lived (under 90). The study analyzed two additional independent replicas of 1 million unique cDNA reads from the same blood draw for two donors, one aged 18 to 29 and one aged 80 or older. Study-level results and caveats: As age increased, observed TCR beta diversity per million T cells dropped in a roughly linear way, and a significant reduction was already evident by age around 41. Conclusive comparison of naive and antigen-experienced compartments was prevented by the profiling of bulk unsorted PBMCs. Because donor CMV infection status was unknown, age-related changes in expanded clonotypes were potentially confounded. Observed TCR beta diversity correlated strongly with the percentage of naive T cells measured by flow cytometry. Compared with the aged group, the long-lived group had more naive CD4+ T cells, fewer expanded clones and increased TCR diversity, suggesting age selection. Estimates of total diversity based on one million sequenced T cells were considered lower bounds and underestimates.

Donors were approximately 42 systemically healthy Caucasian individuals from Russia aged roughly 6 to 90 years. Each donor gave roughly 11 milliliters of peripheral blood, drawn into EDTA-treated Vacutainer tubes. Ficoll-Paque density-gradient centrifugation was used to isolate PBMCs, with at least 6.5 million per sample. Total RNA, at least 6 micrograms per sample, was extracted from PBMCs with Trizol reagent. Naive CD45RAhigh/CD27high T cell percentages were measured by flow cytometry on a PBMC aliquot from every donor. A further study also used this sample, focusing on T cells of mothers and their children. Per that second paper: Nine systemically healthy Caucasian individuals, comprising three mothers and their six children, were included as donors. cDNA synthesis consumed the entire amount of extracted RNA, loaded at about 1.5 ug RNA in each 15 ul reaction. In the second PCR, sample barcodes and 2-4 random nucleotides were introduced via the M1S primer. Over 8.5 million TCR beta CDR3 reads came from each mother, compared with 2.5 million to 3.5 million reads from each child. In both related and unrelated pairs, thymic selection shapes the output of TCR recombination in a similar way, with inherited differences having only a minor effect. Normalized repertoire overlap was always slightly but never significantly higher in related than unrelated mother-child pairs. No persistent microchimeric T cell clones were found, with a detection sensitivity of approximately 100 clones per million clonotypes. To look for features that set related mother-child pairs apart from unrelated individuals, the researchers ran deep NGS to compare the TCR beta repertoires of mothers and children. On average, the children were around 11 +/- 4 years old, while the mothers were approximately 41 +/- 4 years old. After adapter ligation was performed with NEBNext reagents, the libraries were sequenced on an Illumina HiSeq 2000 with 100+100 nt paired-end reads. To prevent cross-contamination, the mother and child libraries were prepared one month apart and sequenced in separate runs. Each donor had between about 450,000 and 2,100,000 distinct TCR beta clonotypes identified. Naive TCR beta clonotypes were estimated from low-frequency clonotypes matched to each donor's FACS-determined naive share, without sorting.

The sequenced sample was blood. The receptor was derived from a boy under 18 in good health. The V gene is TRBV11-2 and the J gene is TRBJ1-5; TRBD1 lines up with 11 middle nucleotides. The DNA sequence follows: TGTGCCAGCAGCAGGACAGGGGGCGAGTTTCAGCCCCAGCATTTT. Its product reads: CASSRTGGEFQPQHF.